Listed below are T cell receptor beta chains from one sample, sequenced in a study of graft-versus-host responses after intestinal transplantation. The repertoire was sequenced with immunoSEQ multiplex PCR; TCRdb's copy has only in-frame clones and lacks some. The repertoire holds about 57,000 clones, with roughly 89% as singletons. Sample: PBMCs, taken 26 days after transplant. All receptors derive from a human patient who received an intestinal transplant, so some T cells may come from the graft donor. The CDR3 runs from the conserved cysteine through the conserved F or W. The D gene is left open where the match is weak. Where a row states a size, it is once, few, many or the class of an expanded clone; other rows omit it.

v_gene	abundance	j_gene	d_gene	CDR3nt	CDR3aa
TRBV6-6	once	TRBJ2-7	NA	TGTGCCAGCAGTTATGACAGGCCGGACGAGCAGTACTTC	CASSYDRPDEQYF
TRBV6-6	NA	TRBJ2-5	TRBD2	TGTGCCAGCAGTTACTCCCCAGGACGGGAGGCCCAGTACTTC	CASSYSPGREAQYF
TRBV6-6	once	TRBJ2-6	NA	TGTGCCAGCTTTTCACAGGTTTCCTCAGGGGCCAACGTCCTGACTTTC	CASFSQVSSGANVLTF
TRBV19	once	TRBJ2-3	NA	TGTGCCAGTAATGGGGGGGCGCCTACAGATACGCAGTATTTT	CASNGGAPTDTQYF
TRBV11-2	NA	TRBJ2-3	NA	TGTGCCAGCAGCTCCACCGCAGGGGACGCCTACACAGATACGCAGTATTTT	CASSSTAGDAYTDTQYF
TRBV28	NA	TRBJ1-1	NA	TGTGCCAGCATGTACAGCGGGATTCGTTCGAACACTGAAGCTTTCTTT	CASMYSGIRSNTEAFF
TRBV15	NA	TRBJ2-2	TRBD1	TGTGCCACCAGTCACCTGTCCGGGACAGGGGAGAACACCGGGGAGCTGTTTTTT	CATSHLSGTGENTGELFF
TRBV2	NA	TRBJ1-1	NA	TGTGCCAGCAGTGATGGGGGGTGGAACACTGAAGCTTTCTTT	CASSDGGWNTEAFF
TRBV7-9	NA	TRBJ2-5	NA	TGTGCCAGCAGCCAGACTTTGGCGGGGGCGAAGGAGACCCAGTACTTC	CASSQTLAGAKETQYF
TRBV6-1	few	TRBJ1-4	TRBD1	TGTGCCAGCAGTTATGTACAGGGGTATGAAAAACTGTTTTTT	CASSYVQGYEKLFF
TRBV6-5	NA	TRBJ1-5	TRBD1	TGTGCCAGCAGTGTCCCAGGGGGGAATCAGCCCCAGCATTTT	CASSVPGGNQPQHF
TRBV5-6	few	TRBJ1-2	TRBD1	TGTGCCAGCAGCCTACGGACAGGGGTTGAGGACTATGGCTACACCTTC	CASSLRTGVEDYGYTF
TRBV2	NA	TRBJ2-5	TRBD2	TGTGCCAGCAGTGAAAGGAGCGGGGGGGTCCTACGGACCCAGTACTTC	CASSERSGGVLRTQYF
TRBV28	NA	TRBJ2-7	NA	TGTGCCAGCAGTTTAAGTAGCGTTGGAGGGGGCGACGAGCAGTACTTC	CASSLSSVGGGDEQYF